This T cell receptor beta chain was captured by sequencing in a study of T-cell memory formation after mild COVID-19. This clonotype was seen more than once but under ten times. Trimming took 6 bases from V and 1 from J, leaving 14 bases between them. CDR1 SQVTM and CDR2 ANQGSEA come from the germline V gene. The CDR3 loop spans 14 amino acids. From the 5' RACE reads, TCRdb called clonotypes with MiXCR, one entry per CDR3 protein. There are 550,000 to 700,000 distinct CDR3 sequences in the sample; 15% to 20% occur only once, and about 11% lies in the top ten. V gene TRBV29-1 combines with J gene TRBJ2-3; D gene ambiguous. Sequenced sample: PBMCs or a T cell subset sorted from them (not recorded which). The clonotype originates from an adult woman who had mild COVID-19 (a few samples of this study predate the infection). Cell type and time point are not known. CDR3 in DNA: TGCAGCGTCCCACTGGGTCCACGCACAGATACGCAGTATTTT. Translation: CSVPLGPRTDTQYF.